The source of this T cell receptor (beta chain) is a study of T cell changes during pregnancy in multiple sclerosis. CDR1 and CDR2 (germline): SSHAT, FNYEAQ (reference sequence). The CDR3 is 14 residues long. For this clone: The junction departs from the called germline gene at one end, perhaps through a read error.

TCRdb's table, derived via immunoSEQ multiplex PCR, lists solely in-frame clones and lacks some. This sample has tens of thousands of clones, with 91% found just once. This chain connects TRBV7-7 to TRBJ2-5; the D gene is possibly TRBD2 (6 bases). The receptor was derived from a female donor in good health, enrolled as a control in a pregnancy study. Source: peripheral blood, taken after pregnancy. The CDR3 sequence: CASSLTGGQETQYF. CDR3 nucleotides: TGTGCTAGCAGCTTAACAGGAGGGCAAGAGACCCAGTACTTC.